A selection of T cell receptor beta chains follows, all from one sample in a study of T cell responses to AZD1222 COVID-19 vaccine. The assay was immunoSEQ multiplex PCR, and TCRdb's table has in-frame clones only and misses some. The profile shows some 170,000 clones, less than 90% of them singletons. The sequencing used peripheral blood, collected on day 0 of AZD1222 vaccination. These receptors originate from an adult in good health. CDR3s include the opening cysteine and the closing phenylalanine or tryptophan. Each record gives: V gene, CDR3 length, clone size, CDR3 protein. Expanded clones are given a class, and other clones once, few, many or no size at all.

>TRBV7-6|15|-
CASSLGTSGLNEQFF
>TRBV3-1/TRBV3-2|13|once
CASSEQGLLGYTF
>TRBV4-3|14|-
CASSQDWGDYGYTF
>TRBV10-1|15|-
CASSETSGVLGEQYF
>TRBV3-1/TRBV3-2|17|-
CASSQSRQPGGQETQYF
>TRBV5-1|15|-
CASSLEPAAGNTIYF
>TRBV10-3|14|-
CAIKNRGPADTQYF
>TRBV15|15|-
CATSRARSTVYGYTF
>TRBV11-3|17|-
CASSDRLAGRGADTQYF
>TRBV10-3|15|-
CAIRKTVTSGNTIYF
>TRBV11-2|13|-
CASSLVGTSEQFF
>TRBV9|14|few
CASSPWTSGTEQYF
>TRBV19|16|-
CASSPGTGGADGELFF
>TRBV28|13|-
CASSLSGLRGYTF
>TRBV28|13|-
CASSLGSNYEQYF
>TRBV5-5|15|-
CASSGGQGAFNEQFF
>TRBV30|14|-
CAWSGDNSGNTIYF
>TRBV12-3/TRBV12-4|12|-
CASADSPPTQYF
>TRBV10-1|12|-
CASKGGDNEQFF
>TRBV5-1|16|-
CASRTGLAGRGNEQYF
>TRBV28|15|-
CASSLSQGRATEAFF
>TRBV5-1|16|-
CASSLQGSLFNPEAFF
>TRBV3-1/TRBV3-2|12|-
CASSQVTEKLFF
>TRBV15|15|-
CATSTRTGPNQPQHF
>TRBV27|13|-
CASSPQGVGELFF
>TRBV19|13|-
CASSRGIFQPQHF
>TRBV4-3|15|-
CASSRGARDGYEQFF
>TRBV5-1|14|once
CASSLGRGSYEQYF
>TRBV7-9|15|-
CASSPSTVSGNTIYF
>TRBV10-2|15|few
CASGQPLTTNEKLFF
>TRBV6-2/TRBV6-3|17|once
CASSYLGGGPLGNEQFF
>TRBV27|15|once
CASSLRSGRKEKLFF
>TRBV2|14|-
CASSQRQFTDTQYF
>TRBV23-1|15|-
CASSPMGPPLGEQYF
>TRBV28|13|few
CASSGGVGEKLFF
>TRBV4-2|16|-
CASSQSGLGTYYGYTF
>TRBV19|14|-
CASRPQGPNQPQHF
>TRBV9|15|-
CASSVGNGAVTEAFF
>TRBV9|12|-
CASSAQGYGYTF
>TRBV12-3/TRBV12-4|12|-
CASSYGEYGYTF
>TRBV6-5|13|-
CASRDTIQETQYF
>TRBV5-1|13|once
CASSPTGVLGYTF
>TRBV6-1|14|once
CASSDSSYNSPLHF
>TRBV30|13|-
CAWSVQMDTEAFF
>TRBV6-1|16|few
CASSENLGRVGTEAFF
>TRBV10-3|13|-
CAISVSGGVQQFF
>TRBV9|15|-
CASSVGTVMNTEAFF
>TRBV7-2|18|-
CASSLAVWGREGTDTQYF
>TRBV20-1|14|once
CSASHGGQDEKLFF
>TRBV9|17|-
CASSPYRGFATNEKLFF
>TRBV15|14|-
CATSLDGGNQPQHF
>TRBV29-1|13|-
CSVEGAPNQPQHF
>TRBV6-5|14|-
CASSYGVVNTEAFF
>TRBV27|17|-
CASSRGTESSGANVLTF
>TRBV18|18|-
CASSPRPPGQGIGNGYTF
>TRBV6-1|16|-
CASSALQGRINQPQHF
>TRBV25-1|12|once
CASSDLTSEQFF
>TRBV6-5|15|-
CASSYEGRMNTEAFF